The rows below give T cell receptor beta chains drawn from one sample of a study of T cells after yellow fever vaccination. TCRdb re-called the 5' RACE reads with MiXCR, one entry per CDR3 protein. The data contain 300,000 to 350,000 distinct CDR3 sequences, about 4.5% of them singletons. This material consisted of PBMCs, taken 15 days after the yellow fever booster vaccination. The receptors come from a man aged 18-30 years who received the YFV17D yellow fever vaccine. CDR3s include the opening cysteine and the closing phenylalanine or tryptophan. A D gene is named only where the DNA matches it firmly. Not every row has a clone size; where given, it reads once, few, many or a size class.

NA,TRBD1,TRBJ1-6,TRBV6-4,TGTGCCAGCAGCGAAAACCCGGGACAGTATAATTCACCCCTCCACTTT,CASSENPGQYNSPLHF
few,NA,TRBJ1-4,TRBV20-1,TGCAGTGCTCCGACTAACTGGCGGGAAAAACTGTTTTTT,CSAPTNWREKLFF
few,NA,TRBJ1-5,TRBV27,TGTGCCAGCAGTTCCCCGAGGGGGGAGTCCAATCAGCCCCAGCATTTT,CASSSPRGESNQPQHF
many,NA,TRBJ2-1,TRBV9,TGTGCCAGCAGCGCCGGACTGTACAATGAGCAGTTCTTC,CASSAGLYNEQFF
many,TRBD1,TRBJ2-1,TRBV11-2,TGTGCCAGCAGCTCGATTACGGGACAGGGACCCAATGAGCAGTTCTTC,CASSSITGQGPNEQFF
many,TRBD2,TRBJ2-3,TRBV5-1,TGCGCCAGCAGTAGTACCGGGACTAGTAGCACAGATACGCAGTATTTT,CASSSTGTSSTDTQYF
NA,TRBD2,TRBJ2-3,TRBV5-1,TGCGCCAGCAGCTTGTTCCTAGCGGGGGGGGTCACAGATACGCAGTATTTT,CASSLFLAGGVTDTQYF
few,NA,TRBJ2-2,TRBV12-3/TRBV12-4,TGTGCCAGCCGGGGTCTCGGGGAGCTGTTTTTT,CASRGLGELFF
NA,TRBD1,TRBJ1-1,TRBV5-4,TGTGCCAGCAGCCTGGCCGGACAGGTGGGCGCTGAAGCTTTCTTT,CASSLAGQVGAEAFF
NA,NA,TRBJ2-5,TRBV7-9,TGTGCCAGCAGCTTAGGGCGGGACACGAGGAGCCTTGGGGAGACCCAGTACTTC,CASSLGRDTRSLGETQYF